The clone carrying this T cell receptor (beta chain) was seen a handful of times. The authors prepared the TCRbeta library with unique molecular identifiers. MiXCR, run by TCRdb on the PCR reads, gives a single entry per CDR3 protein. The table shows around 200,000 distinct CDR3 sequences, with about a tenth occurring only once. This entry belongs to a study of T-cell reconstitution after alpha-beta-depleted transplantation in children. Losses at the gene ends were 3 bases for V and 1 base for J; bases not matched to a gene: 6. The germline gives CDR1 KGHSH, CDR2 LQKENI. This CDR3 is 17 amino acids long.

This chain uses TRBV18 with TRBJ2-7, with 13 bases aligning to TRBD2. Material: PBMCs from the stem cell graft donor, obtained from the stem cell graft. The clonotype was recovered from a human donor who donated a stem cell graft to a child with acute lymphoblastic leukemia. The chain's CDR3 is CASSPGLAGSPSYEQYF. In DNA form, the CDR3 reads TGTGCCAGCTCACCGGGACTAGCGGGGTCGCCTTCCTACGAGCAGTACTTC.